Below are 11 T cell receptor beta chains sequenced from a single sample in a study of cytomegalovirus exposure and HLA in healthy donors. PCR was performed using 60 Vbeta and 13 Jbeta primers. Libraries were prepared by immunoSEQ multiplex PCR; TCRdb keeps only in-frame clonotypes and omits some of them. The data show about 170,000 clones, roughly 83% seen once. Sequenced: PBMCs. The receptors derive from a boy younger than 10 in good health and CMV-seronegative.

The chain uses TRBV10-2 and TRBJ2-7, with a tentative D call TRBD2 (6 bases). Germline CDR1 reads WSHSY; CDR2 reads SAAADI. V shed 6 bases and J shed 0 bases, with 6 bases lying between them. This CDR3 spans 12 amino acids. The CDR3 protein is CASSGSSYEQYF. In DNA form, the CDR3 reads TGCGCCAGCAGCGGGAGCTCCTACGAGCAGTACTTC.

The CDR3 DNA reads as TGTGCCAGCAGCCAAGATAACAGCGGGAGAAACAATGAGCAGTTCTTC. It translates to CASSQDNSGRNNEQFF. The chain links TRBV4-2 to TRBJ2-1, with TRBD2 matching over 8 bases. Per germline, CDR1 LGHNA and CDR2 YNFKEQ. This CDR3 contains 16 residues. Trimming cost V 0 bases and J 5 bases; bases outside gene matches: 6.

CDR3 sequence reads: CASSIKDTYEQYF. Written as DNA, the CDR3 is TGTGCCAGTAGTATAAAGGACACCTACGAGCAGTACTTC. V and J are TRBV19 and TRBJ2-7; possibly TRBD1 for D (5 bases). Per the germline V gene, CDR1 is LNHDA and CDR2 is SQIVND (reference sequence). The V end was cut by 2 bases, the J end by 2 bases, with 7 bases between. The CDR3 is 13 amino acids.

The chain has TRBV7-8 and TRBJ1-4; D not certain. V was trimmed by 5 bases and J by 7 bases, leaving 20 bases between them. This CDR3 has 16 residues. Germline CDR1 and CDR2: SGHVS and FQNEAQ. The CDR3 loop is CASSPTTGRAFEKLFF. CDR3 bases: TGTGCCAGCAGCCCTACCACGGGGAGGGCGTTTGAAAAACTGTTTTTT.

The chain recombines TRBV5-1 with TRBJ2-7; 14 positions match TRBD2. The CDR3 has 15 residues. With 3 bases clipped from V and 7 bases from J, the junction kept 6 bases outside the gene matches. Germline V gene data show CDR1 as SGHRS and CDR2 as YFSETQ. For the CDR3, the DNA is TGCGCCAGCAGCTGGGGACTAGCGGGAGTGGGGGAGCAGTACTTC. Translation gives CASSWGLAGVGEQYF.

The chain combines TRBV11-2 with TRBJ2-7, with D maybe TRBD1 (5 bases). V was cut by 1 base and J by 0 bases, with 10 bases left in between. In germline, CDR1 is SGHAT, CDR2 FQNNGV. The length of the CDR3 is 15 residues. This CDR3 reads CASSLGRASSYEQYF. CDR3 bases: TGTGCCAGCAGCTTAGGCAGGGCGAGCTCCTACGAGCAGTACTTC.

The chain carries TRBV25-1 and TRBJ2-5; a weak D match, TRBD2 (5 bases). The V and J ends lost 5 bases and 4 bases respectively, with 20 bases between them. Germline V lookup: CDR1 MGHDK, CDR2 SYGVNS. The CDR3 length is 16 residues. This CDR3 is CASSSRDPSRGETQYF. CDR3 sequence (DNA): TGTGCCAGCAGTTCCCGAGACCCGTCACGGGGAGAGACCCAGTACTTC.

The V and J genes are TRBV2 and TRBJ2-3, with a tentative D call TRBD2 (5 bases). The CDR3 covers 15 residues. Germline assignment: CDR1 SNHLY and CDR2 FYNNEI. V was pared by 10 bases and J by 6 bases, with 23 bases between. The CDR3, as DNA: TGTGCCACTGCGTCGTCGGGGTCCTCTTCGGATACGCAGTATTTT. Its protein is CATASSGSSSDTQYF.

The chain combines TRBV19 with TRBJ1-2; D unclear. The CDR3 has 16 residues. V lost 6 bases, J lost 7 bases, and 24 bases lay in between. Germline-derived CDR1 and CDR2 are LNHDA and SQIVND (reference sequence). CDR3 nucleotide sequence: TGTGCCAGTAGCTCAATCTCCGGGATCTCGCTATTTGGCTACACCTTC. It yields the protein CASSSISGISLFGYTF.

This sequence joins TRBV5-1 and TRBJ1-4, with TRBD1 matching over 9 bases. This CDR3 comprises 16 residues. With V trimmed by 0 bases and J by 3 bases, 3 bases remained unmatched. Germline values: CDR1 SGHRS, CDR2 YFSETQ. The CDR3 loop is CASSLETGGANEKLFF. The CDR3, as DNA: TGCGCCAGCAGCTTGGAGACAGGGGGGGCTAATGAAAAACTGTTTTTT.

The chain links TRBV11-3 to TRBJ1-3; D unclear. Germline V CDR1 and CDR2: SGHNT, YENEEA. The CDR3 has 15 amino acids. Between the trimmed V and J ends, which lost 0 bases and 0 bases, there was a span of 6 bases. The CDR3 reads CASSLDSGSGNTIYF. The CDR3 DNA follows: TGTGCCAGCAGCTTAGATTCAGGCTCTGGAAACACCATATATTTT.